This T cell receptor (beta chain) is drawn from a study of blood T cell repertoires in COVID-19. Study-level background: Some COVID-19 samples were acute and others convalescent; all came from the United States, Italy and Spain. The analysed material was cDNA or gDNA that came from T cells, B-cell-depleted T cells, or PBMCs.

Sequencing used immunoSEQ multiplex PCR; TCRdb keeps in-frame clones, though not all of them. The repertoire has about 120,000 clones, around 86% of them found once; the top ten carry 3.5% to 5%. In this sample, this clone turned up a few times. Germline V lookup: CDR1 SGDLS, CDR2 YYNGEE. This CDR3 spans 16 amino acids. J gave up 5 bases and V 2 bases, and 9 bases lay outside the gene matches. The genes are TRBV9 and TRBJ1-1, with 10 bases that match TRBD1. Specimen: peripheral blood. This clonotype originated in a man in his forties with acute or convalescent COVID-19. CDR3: CASSVAPGQGWTEAFF. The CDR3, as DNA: TGTGCCAGCAGCGTCGCGCCGGGACAGGGGTGGACTGAAGCTTTCTTT.